This TCR beta chain emerged from a study of T cells in Graves' hyperthyroidism and ophthalmopathy. From RNA transcripts, TCR beta CDR3 regions were amplified. An initial round of RT-PCR targeting the TCR CDR3 relied on the HTBI primer set. TCRdb processed the multiplex PCR reads anew with MiXCR; each CDR3 protein has one entry. The sample has under 450,000 distinct CDR3 sequences, 13% seen once; the top ten hold 20% to 25%. The CDR3 is 16 residues long. Trimming took 2 bases from V and 2 from J, leaving 14 bases between them. Germline V lookup: CDR1 MNHEY, CDR2 SVGAGI. The chain combines TRBV6-5 with TRBJ2-3; no definite D call. This TCR came from a man aged 25 to 40 with Graves' hyperthyroidism that later progressed to Graves' ophthalmopathy. Specimen: blood. CDR3 sequence: CASSYAAYPPTDTQYF. The CDR3 DNA sequence: TGTGCCAGCAGTTACGCTGCCTACCCACCCACAGATACGCAGTATTTT.